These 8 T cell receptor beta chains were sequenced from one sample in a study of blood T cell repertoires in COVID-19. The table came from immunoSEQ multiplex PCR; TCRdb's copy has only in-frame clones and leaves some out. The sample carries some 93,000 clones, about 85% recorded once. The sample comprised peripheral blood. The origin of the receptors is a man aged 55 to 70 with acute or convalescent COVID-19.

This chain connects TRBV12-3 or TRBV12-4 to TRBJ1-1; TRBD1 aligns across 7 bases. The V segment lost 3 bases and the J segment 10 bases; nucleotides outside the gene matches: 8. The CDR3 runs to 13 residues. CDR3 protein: CASSLFGTEGAFF. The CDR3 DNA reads TGTGCCAGCAGTTTGTTTGGGACAGAGGGAGCTTTCTTT.

The chain's CDR3 is CATSRGGEAYEQYF. In DNA form, the CDR3 reads TGTGCCACCAGCAGAGGGGGGGAAGCCTACGAGCAGTACTTC. V and J are TRBV15 and TRBJ2-7; D may be TRBD2 (6 bases). Germline V gives CDR1 LNHNV, CDR2 YYDKDF (reference sequence). The CDR3 has 14 residues. Trimming removed 1 base from V and 2 bases from J, with 9 bases in between.

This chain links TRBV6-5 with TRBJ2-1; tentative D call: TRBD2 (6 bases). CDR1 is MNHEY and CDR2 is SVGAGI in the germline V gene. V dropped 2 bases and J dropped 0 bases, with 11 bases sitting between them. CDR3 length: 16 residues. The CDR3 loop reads CASSYGTGVSYNEQFF. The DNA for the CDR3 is TGTGCCAGCAGTTACGGGACGGGGGTCTCCTACAATGAGCAGTTCTTC.

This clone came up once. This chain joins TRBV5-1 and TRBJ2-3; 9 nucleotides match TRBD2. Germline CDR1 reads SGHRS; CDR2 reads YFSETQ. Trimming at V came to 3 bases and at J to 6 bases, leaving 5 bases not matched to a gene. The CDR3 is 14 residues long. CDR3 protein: CASSSKLAGDTQYF. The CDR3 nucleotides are TGCGCCAGCAGCTCAAAACTAGCGGGTGATACGCAGTATTTT.

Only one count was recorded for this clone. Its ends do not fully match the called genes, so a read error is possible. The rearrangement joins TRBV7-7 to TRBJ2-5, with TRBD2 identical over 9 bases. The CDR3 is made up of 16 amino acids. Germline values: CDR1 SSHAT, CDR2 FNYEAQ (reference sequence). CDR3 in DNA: TGTGCTAGCAGCTTAGAGCGGGGGGCCGGTCGAGAGACCCAGTACTTC. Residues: CASSLERGAGRETQYF.

The chain's CDR3 is CASSPPAGRVEAYMETQYF. As DNA, the CDR3 is TGTGCCAGCTCACCACCGGCGGGAAGAGTTGAGGCTTACATGGAGACCCAGTACTTC. The chain links TRBV18 to TRBJ2-5, with a weak D call TRBD2 (6 bases). V dropped 0 bases and J dropped 5 bases, with 25 bases sitting between them. CDR3 size: 19 residues. CDR1 and CDR2 (germline): KGHSH, LQKENI.

The CDR3 sequence: CASSIQGGTDYEQYF. The CDR3 nucleotides read TGTGCCAGTAGTATCCAGGGGGGAACCGACTACGAGCAGTACTTC. The chain uses TRBV19 and TRBJ2-7; perhaps TRBD1 as D (7 bases). Looked up from germline, CDR1 is LNHDA and CDR2 is SQIVND (reference sequence). V lost 3 bases, J lost 3 bases, and 15 bases lay in between. The CDR3 is made up of 15 amino acids.

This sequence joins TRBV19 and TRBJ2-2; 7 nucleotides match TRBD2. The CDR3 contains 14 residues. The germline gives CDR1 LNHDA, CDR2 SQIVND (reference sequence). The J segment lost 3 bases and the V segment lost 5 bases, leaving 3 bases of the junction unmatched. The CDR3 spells CASSGGRDTGELFF. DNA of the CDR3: TGTGCCAGTAGTGGAGGGAGGGACACCGGGGAGCTGTTTTTT.